Below, 24 T cell receptor beta chains from the same sample are listed, as sequenced in a study of cytomegalovirus exposure and HLA in healthy donors. PCR primers comprised 60 Vbeta and 13 Jbeta primers. Method: immunoSEQ multiplex PCR; TCRdb's copy keeps in-frame clones and lacks some. The sample lists 130,000 or so clones, around 75% seen once, with approximately 3.1% in the top ten. Sequenced: PBMCs. The origin of the receptors is a man aged 25-45 years in good health and CMV-seronegative.

The chain combines TRBV19 with TRBJ1-5; 7 nucleotides align to TRBD1. Germline values: CDR1 LNHDA, CDR2 SQIVND (reference sequence). V was clipped by 4 bases and J by 5 bases; unmatched bases: 5. There are 14 residues in the CDR3. The CDR3, as DNA: TGTGCCAGTAGTACCGGGACAGAGTATCAGCCCCAGCATTTT. Its protein is CASSTGTEYQPQHF.

The rearrangement links TRBV18 to TRBJ1-1, with 9 bases fitting TRBD1. J gave up 1 base and V 4 bases, and 7 bases lay outside the gene matches. Germline CDR1 is KGHSH and CDR2 is LQKENI. CDR3 length: 16 residues. CDR3 loop: CASSLTTGGGNTEAFF. For the CDR3, the DNA is TGTGCCAGCTCACTAACCACAGGGGGCGGGAACACTGAAGCTTTCTTT. Filled out from reference TRBV18 and TRBJ1-1, the complete variable domain reads NAGVMQNPRHLVRRRGQEARLRCSPMKGHSHVYWYRQLPEEGLKFMVYLQKENIIDESGMPKERFSAEFPKEGPSILRIQQVVRGDSAAYFCASSLTTGGGNTEAFFGQGTRLTVV.

The chain uses TRBV27 and TRBJ1-2, with D maybe TRBD1 (5 bases). V was trimmed by 1 base and J by 6 bases, leaving 9 bases between them. Germline CDR1 MNHEY, CDR2 SMNVEV (reference sequence). This CDR3 contains 13 residues. DNA of the CDR3: TGTGCCAGCAGTTTATGGGGGGTGGATGGCTACACCTTC. Protein product: CASSLWGVDGYTF.

This clone was found a few times. The rearrangement uses TRBV25-1 and TRBJ1-5; possible D gene TRBD1, 6 bases. CDR1 is MGHDK, CDR2 SYGVNS, per germline. Trimming stripped 4 bases from V and 9 bases from J, with 13 bases between. The CDR3 extends over 13 amino acids. The DNA of the CDR3 is TGTGCCAGCAGTGGAGGGGGGGGCCGGCCCCAGCATTTT. It codes for CASSGGGGRPQHF.

The chain carries TRBV30 and TRBJ1-1; 7 bases match TRBD1. The CDR3 loop spans 14 amino acids. Germline V gives CDR1 GTSNPN, CDR2 SVGIG (reference sequence). V lost 2 bases, J lost 1 base, and 4 bases stayed unmatched. CDR3 sequence reads: CAWSLTGANTEAFF. The CDR3, as DNA: TGTGCCTGGAGTCTTACAGGGGCGAACACTGAAGCTTTCTTT.

The chain links TRBV27 to TRBJ1-6; 8 bases align to TRBD1. This CDR3 is built from 17 residues. The V segment lost 5 bases and the J segment 9 bases; nucleotides outside the gene matches: 15. Germline-derived CDR1 and CDR2 are MNHEY and SMNVEV (reference sequence). The CDR3 bases are TGTGCCAGCAGTCCTATCCTCGGACAGGGAGTTACTTCACCCCTCCACTTT. This codes for CASSPILGQGVTSPLHF.

This sequence joins TRBV6-6 and TRBJ1-5, with a weak D call TRBD1 (6 bases). The CDR3 loop spans 14 amino acids. The V end was cut by 5 bases, the J end by 5 bases, with 13 bases between. Germline V gene lookup returns CDR1 MNHNY and CDR2 SVGAGI (reference sequence). Here the CDR3 DNA reads TGTGCCAGCAGTCCACAGGGAGGGGATCAGCCCCAGCATTTT. This codes for CASSPQGGDQPQHF.

This clone was picked up a small number of times. This chain connects TRBV10-1 to TRBJ1-4; the D gene is possibly TRBD1 (5 bases). V lost 8 bases and J lost 6, with 34 bases in between. The CDR3 runs to 20 residues. Per the germline V gene, CDR1 is WNHNN and CDR2 is SYGVQD (reference sequence). This chain's CDR3 is CASLKGTGQKVPSGDEKLFF. CDR3 bases: TGCGCCAGCCTTAAGGGTACAGGCCAGAAGGTTCCCTCTGGGGATGAAAAACTGTTTTTT.

CDR3 bases: TGTGCCAGCAGTTTTACAGGAAGCGGGAGTGGCGCAGATACGCAGTATTTT. Translation gives CASSFTGSGSGADTQYF. V gene TRBV28 combines with J gene TRBJ2-3, with 8 bases lining up with TRBD2. Unmatched junction bases numbered 12, after V lost 3 bases and J lost 4 bases. The CDR3 is 17 amino acids. CDR1 is MDHEN, CDR2 SYDVKM, per germline.

The chain recombines TRBV6-5 with TRBJ2-6; unclear D gene. This CDR3 region has 16 residues. CDR1 and CDR2 from the germline V gene are MNHEY and SVGAGI. Trimming stripped 0 bases from V and 2 bases from J, with 8 bases between. As DNA, the CDR3 is TGTGCCAGCAGTTACTCCCGAGACACTGGGGCCAACGTCCTGACTTTC. Its protein is CASSYSRDTGANVLTF.

The chain is built from TRBV5-4 and TRBJ1-1; D is perhaps TRBD1 (6 bases). The CDR3 has 14 residues. Germline V CDR1 and CDR2: SGHNT, YYREEE (reference sequence). V lost 4 bases, J lost 0 bases, and 10 bases lay in between. The CDR3 spells CASSTDSMNTEAFF. The CDR3 coding sequence is TGTGCCAGCAGCACGGACAGCATGAACACTGAAGCTTTCTTT.

This clone appeared a few times. This chain links TRBV6-1 with TRBJ2-7; TRBD1 agrees at 7 bases. There are 14 residues in the CDR3. The trim removed 2 bases at V and 3 bases at J, leaving 4 bases unmatched. CDR1 is MNHNS and CDR2 is SASEGT in the germline V gene. The CDR3 DNA is TGTGCCAGCAGTGAACCGACAGGGCTCTACGAGCAGTACTTC. This sequence encodes CASSEPTGLYEQYF.

This clone has just one count. J is TRBJ2-7 and V is TRBV25-1, with TRBD1 matching over 9 bases. The CDR3 extends over 14 amino acids. The junction had 8 bases not matched to a gene; V was cut back by 8 bases and J by 3 bases. CDR1 and CDR2 (germline): MGHDK, SYGVNS. This chain's CDR3 is CASQNTGGIYEQYF. CDR3 nucleotides: TGTGCCAGCCAGAATACAGGGGGCATCTACGAGCAGTACTTC.

J is TRBJ2-3 and V is TRBV28; 9 positions match TRBD1. The CDR3 spans 15 residues. V shed 3 bases and J 3 bases; nucleotides not matched to a gene: 4. Germline values: CDR1 MDHEN, CDR2 SYDVKM. In DNA form, the CDR3 reads TGTGCCAGCAGTTTGCCGGGACAGGGAACAGATACGCAGTATTTT. It yields the protein CASSLPGQGTDTQYF.

The rearrangement joins TRBV2 to TRBJ1-2; tentative D call: TRBD1 (6 bases). Per the germline V gene, CDR1 is SNHLY and CDR2 is FYNNEI. Trimming took 6 bases from V and 2 from J, leaving 13 bases between them. This CDR3 has 14 amino acids. The CDR3 sequence is CASRETGQNYGYTF. The CDR3 nucleotides are TGTGCCAGCAGAGAGACCGGACAGAACTATGGCTACACCTTC.

This clone was counted once. This sequence joins TRBV28 and TRBJ1-4; D unresolved. Germline assignment: CDR1 MDHEN and CDR2 SYDVKM. The CDR3 runs 15 residues. The V gene lost 7 bases and the J gene lost 6 bases, with 18 bases spanning the gap. The CDR3 DNA follows: TGTGCCAGCATATCGGGTGCCTCTGTGGATGAAAAACTGTTTTTT. Its protein product is CASISGASVDEKLFF.

The rearrangement joins TRBV2 to TRBJ1-1; D ambiguous. CDR3 size: 17 residues. Germline V gene sequence: CDR1 SNHLY, CDR2 FYNNEI. V was trimmed by 2 bases and J by 4 bases, leaving 20 bases between them. The CDR3 DNA reads TGTGCCAGCAGTGAAAGGCGGTTTGGGTCGGGGAGCACTGAAGCTTTCTTT. This encodes CASSERRFGSGSTEAFF.

The CDR3 sequence is CASKTGGSEQFF. Written as DNA, the CDR3 is TGTGCCAGCAAAACAGGGGGGAGTGAGCAGTTCTTC. The V call is TRBV27, the J call TRBJ2-1, with TRBD1 matching 8 bases. CDR3 length equals 12 residues. In germline, CDR1 is MNHEY, CDR2 SMNVEV (reference sequence). Trimming took 7 bases from V and 9 from J; bases not matched to a gene: 5.

This chain connects TRBV30 to TRBJ1-2; D remains ambiguous. The germline CDR1 and CDR2 sequences are GTSNPN and SVGIG (reference sequence). The CDR3 runs to 13 residues. The ends were cut back, 0 bases at V and 8 bases at J, with 13 bases in the middle. The CDR3, as DNA: TGTGCCTGGAGTGTTATGGCAACTAAGGGCTACACCTTC. As protein: CAWSVMATKGYTF.

The chain carries TRBV28 and TRBJ2-7; 8 bases agree with TRBD1. Germline V lookup: CDR1 MDHEN, CDR2 SYDVKM. This CDR3 has 14 residues. V shed 7 bases and J 7 bases; nucleotides not matched to a gene: 12. CDR3 sequence reads: CASNVGQDWAEQYF. The CDR3 nucleotides are TGTGCCAGCAATGTGGGACAGGATTGGGCGGAGCAGTACTTC.

The chain has TRBV30 and TRBJ1-5; D unclear. The V end lost 0 bases, the J end lost 6 bases, and 9 bases lay between the germline ends. The CDR3 covers 13 residues. Germline CDR1 reads GTSNPN; CDR2 reads SVGIG (reference sequence). The DNA of the CDR3 is TGTGCCTGGAGTGTAGAGGTGGGTCAGCCCCAGCATTTT. Translated: CAWSVEVGQPQHF.

The chain recombines TRBV4-1 with TRBJ2-7; D is unresolved. CDR1 and CDR2 (germline): MGHRA, YSYEKL. The V end was cut by 3 bases, the J end by 3 bases, with 9 bases between. The CDR3 has 13 amino acids. CDR3 sequence reads: CASSHQLFYEQYF. CDR3 nucleotide sequence: TGCGCCAGCAGCCATCAACTTTTCTACGAGCAGTACTTC.

This clone was observed a few times. CDR3 loop: CASSLGQMNTEAFF. The CDR3 DNA follows: TGTGCCAGCAGCTTGGGACAGATGAACACTGAAGCTTTCTTT. This chain uses TRBV7-9 with TRBJ1-1, with 7 positions matching TRBD1. Germline V lookup: CDR1 SEHNR, CDR2 FQNEAQ (reference sequence). This CDR3 region has 14 residues. The V gene end was trimmed by 3 bases and the J gene end by 0 bases; junction bases not matched to a gene: 1.

The chain recombines TRBV15 with TRBJ1-1, with no clear D. Looked up from germline, CDR1 is LNHNV and CDR2 is YYDKDF (reference sequence). Trimming left V 3 bases short and J 4 bases short, with 9 bases between. This CDR3 has 13 amino acids. The DNA of the CDR3 is TGTGCCACCAGCAGTGACTTTGGCACTGAAGCTTTCTTT. Protein: CATSSDFGTEAFF.